Sequencing of this T cell receptor (beta chain) was carried out in a study of blood T cell repertoires in COVID-19. CDR3 length: 15 residues. The V and J ends lost 6 bases and 9 bases, in that order; junction bases with no gene match: 11. In germline, CDR1 is LNHDA, CDR2 SQIVND (reference sequence). Only in-frame clones appear in the TCRdb table, and some are missing; sequencing was by immunoSEQ multiplex PCR. The sample lists fewer than 500,000 clones; 85% to 90% were seen once. The chain links TRBV19 to TRBJ2-1; 10 bases agree with TRBD2. Sequenced material: peripheral blood. This clonotype was obtained from a woman aged 25-40 years with acute or convalescent COVID-19. This CDR3 reads CASRNGVAGGFEQFF. In nucleotides, the CDR3 is TGTGCCAGTAGAAACGGGGTAGCGGGGGGTTTTGAGCAGTTCTTC.